This is a list of T cell receptor beta chains from one sample in a study of shared clonotypes between healthy human individuals. Sequenced by immunoSEQ multiplex PCR; TCRdb stores in-frame clones only, minus some. The sample consists of approximately 500,000 clones, almost 97% of them appearing once. Sequencing was done on a sample of naive CD4+ T cells sorted from blood. The receptor source for this set is a woman in her thirties in good health. The CDR3 runs from the conserved cysteine through the conserved F or W. The D gene is left open where the match is weak. For some rows the clone size is stated as once, few or many, or as a class when expanded; others skip it.

>NA|TRBJ1-2|TRBV6-5|once
TGTGCCAGCAGTTTCGGACGGCAAGCTAACTATGGCTACACCTTC
CASSFGRQANYGYTF
>NA|TRBJ1-3|TRBV6-5|NA
TGTGCCAGCAGTTACTCCGGACAGAGCTCTGGAAACACCATATATTTT
CASSYSGQSSGNTIYF
>NA|TRBJ2-7|TRBV5-1|NA
TGCGCCAGCAGTTCGAAGGGTTACGAGCAGTACTTC
CASSSKGYEQYF
>NA|TRBJ2-7|TRBV29-1|few
TGCAGCGTTCCGACGGAGGGGAAGCAGTACTTC
CSVPTEGKQYF
>NA|TRBJ1-1|TRBV6-5|NA
TGTGCCAGCAGTTCGTCGGGGCCTAACACTGAAGCTTTCTTT
CASSSSGPNTEAFF
>NA|TRBJ2-7|TRBV10-1|NA
TGCGCCAGCAGTGAGAGAAGGGCCTACATCAGTAATACGGATCAGTACTTC
CASSERRAYISNTDQYF
>NA|TRBJ2-3|TRBV7-6|once
TGTGCCAGCAGCTTGACAGCAACAGATACGCAGTATTTT
CASSLTATDTQYF
>TRBD1|TRBJ1-5|TRBV18|NA
TGTGCCAGCTCGGTCGACAGGGACAATCAGCCCCAGCATTTT
CASSVDRDNQPQHF
>NA|TRBJ1-2|TRBV29-1|NA
TGCAGCATACCGAGGGACCACTATGGCTACACCTTC
CSIPRDHYGYTF
>TRBD1|TRBJ2-1|TRBV19|NA
TGTGCCAGTAGTACGCAGGGGACAGGGAGTAATGAGCAGTTCTTC
CASSTQGTGSNEQFF
>NA|TRBJ1-1|TRBV5-1|NA
TGCGCCAGCAGCTTGGAATGGGGGGCTGCGATGAACACTGAAGCTTTCTTT
CASSLEWGAAMNTEAFF
>NA|TRBJ2-7|TRBV28|NA
TGTGCCAGCAGTTTCGGCAACCCCAACGAGCAGTACTTC
CASSFGNPNEQYF
>NA|TRBJ2-3|TRBV27|NA
TGTGCCAGCAGTTCATCGGACGGCATGAGGACGTTCACAGATACGCAGTATTTT
CASSSSDGMRTFTDTQYF
>NA|TRBJ2-7|TRBV27|NA
TGTGCCAGCAGCCGTGGGCAGCCGAGCTCCTACGAGCAGTACTTC
CASSRGQPSSYEQYF
>TRBD2|TRBJ2-7|TRBV9|NA
TGTGCCAGCAGCGGATCACTAGCGGGAGGGCCCGAGCAGTACTTC
CASSGSLAGGPEQYF
>NA|TRBJ1-4|TRBV18|NA
TGTGCCAGCTCACCAGGTCGGGGGAATGAAAAACTGTTTTTT
CASSPGRGNEKLFF
>NA|TRBJ1-3|TRBV5-4|once
TGTGCCAGCAGCCCGGCGGCAGGGAACGATGGAAACACCATATATTTT
CASSPAAGNDGNTIYF
>TRBD2|TRBJ2-3|TRBV28|NA
TGTGCCAGCACCCCTCCGCCCGGGACTAGCGATGCAGATACGCAGTATTTT
CASTPPPGTSDADTQYF
>TRBD2|TRBJ2-5|TRBV4-2|NA
TGTGCCAGCAGCCAATTCGCACTAGCGGGAGGGGGTTCGGAGACCCAGTACTTC
CASSQFALAGGGSETQYF
>NA|TRBJ2-7|TRBV7-9|few
TGTGCCAGCAGCGTGGGACACCTGCCTTACGAGCAGTACTTC
CASSVGHLPYEQYF
>NA|TRBJ2-3|TRBV7-8|NA
TGTGCCAGCAGCTTAGTGTCGCGGACTGAGCAGTATTTT
CASSLVSRTEQYF
>TRBD1|TRBJ1-2|TRBV28|NA
TGTGCCAGCAGGGACAGGGGCCGGGGCTACACCTTC
CASRDRGRGYTF
>NA|TRBJ1-5|TRBV5-3|few
TGTGCCAGAAGCTTGGGCTGTCAGGACATGGCCCAGCATTTT
CARSLGCQDMAQHF
>NA|TRBJ2-4|TRBV6-1|NA
TGTGCCAGCAGAAGGGAGACCGAAAACATTCAGTACTTC
CASRRETENIQYF
>TRBD1|TRBJ2-7|TRBV5-6|NA
TGTGCCAGCAGCTTGCAGGGGGACAGGCGAACGTACGAGCAGTACTTC
CASSLQGDRRTYEQYF
>TRBD1|TRBJ2-3|TRBV28|NA
TGTGCCAGCAGTTTCCCCCCGGGACAGGGTAGAGGCACAGATACGCAGTATTTT
CASSFPPGQGRGTDTQYF